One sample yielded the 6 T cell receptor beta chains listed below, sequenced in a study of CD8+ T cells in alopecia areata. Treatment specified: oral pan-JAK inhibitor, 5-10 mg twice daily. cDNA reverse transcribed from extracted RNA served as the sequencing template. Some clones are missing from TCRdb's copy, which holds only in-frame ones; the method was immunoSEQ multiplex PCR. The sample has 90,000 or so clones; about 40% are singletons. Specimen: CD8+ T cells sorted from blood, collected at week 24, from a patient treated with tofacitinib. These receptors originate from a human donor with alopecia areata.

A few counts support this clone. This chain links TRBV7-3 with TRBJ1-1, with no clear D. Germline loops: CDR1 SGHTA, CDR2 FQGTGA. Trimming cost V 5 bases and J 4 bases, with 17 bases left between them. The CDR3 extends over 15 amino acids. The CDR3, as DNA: TGTGCCAGCAGCCCCAATGGTGGACCGAGCACTGAAGCTTTCTTT. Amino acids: CASSPNGGPSTEAFF. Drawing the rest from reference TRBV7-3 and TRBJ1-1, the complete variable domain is GAGVSQTPSNKVTEKGKYVELRCDPISGHTALYWYRQSLGQGPEFLIYFQGTGAADDSGLPNDRFFAVRPEGSVSTLKIQRTERGDSAVYLCASSPNGGPSTEAFFGQGTRLTVV.

The CDR3 DNA sequence: TGTGCCAGTAGTATAAATCCGGGAAGGTGGTACTTC. This codes for CASSINPGRWYF. This sequence joins TRBV19 and TRBJ2-4; tentative D call: TRBD2 (5 bases). Trimming stripped 2 bases from V and 15 bases from J, with 14 bases between. The CDR3 is 12 residues long. Germline CDR1 and CDR2: LNHDA and SQIVND (reference sequence).

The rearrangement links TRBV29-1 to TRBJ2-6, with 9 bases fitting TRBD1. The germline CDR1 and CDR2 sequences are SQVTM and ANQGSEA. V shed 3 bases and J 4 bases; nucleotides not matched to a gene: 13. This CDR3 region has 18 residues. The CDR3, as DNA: TGCAGCGTTGAGGCCGCAACGGACAGGGGTAAAGGGGCCAACGTCCTGACTTTC. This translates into CSVEAATDRGKGANVLTF. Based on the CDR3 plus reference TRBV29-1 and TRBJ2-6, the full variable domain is SAVISQKPSRDICQRGTSLTIQCQVDSQVTMMFWYRQQPGQSLTLIATANQGSEATYESGFVIDKFPISRPNLTFSTLTVSNMSPEDSSIYLCSVEAATDRGKGANVLTFGAGSRLTVL.

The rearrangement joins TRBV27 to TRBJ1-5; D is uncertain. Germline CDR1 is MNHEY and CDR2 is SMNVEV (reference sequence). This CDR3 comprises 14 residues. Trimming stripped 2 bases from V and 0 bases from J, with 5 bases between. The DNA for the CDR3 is TGTGCCAGCAGTTTACGAGATAGCAATCAGCCCCAGCATTTT. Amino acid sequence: CASSLRDSNQPQHF.

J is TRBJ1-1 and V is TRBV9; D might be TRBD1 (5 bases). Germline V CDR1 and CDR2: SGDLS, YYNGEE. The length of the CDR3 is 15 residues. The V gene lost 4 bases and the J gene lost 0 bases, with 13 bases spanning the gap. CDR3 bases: TGTGCCAGCAGCCCCAGGGACGGATTGAACACTGAAGCTTTCTTT. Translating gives CASSPRDGLNTEAFF.

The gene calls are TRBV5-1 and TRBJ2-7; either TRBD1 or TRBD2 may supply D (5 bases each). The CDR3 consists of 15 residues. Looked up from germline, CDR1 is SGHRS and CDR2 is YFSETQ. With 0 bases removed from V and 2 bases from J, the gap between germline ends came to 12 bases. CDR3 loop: CASSLDGGTPYEQYF. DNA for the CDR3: TGCGCCAGCAGCTTGGATGGGGGTACGCCCTACGAGCAGTACTTC.